The 9 T cell receptor beta chains reported below all come from one sample, sequenced in a study of cytomegalovirus exposure and HLA in healthy donors. PCR employed 60 Vbeta and 13 Jbeta primers. The repertoire was sequenced with immunoSEQ multiplex PCR; TCRdb's copy has only in-frame clones and lacks some. The profile shows 150,000 to 180,000 clones, around 80% of them singletons. Sequences were obtained from PBMCs. The receptors here all came from a man aged 30 to 45 in good health and CMV-seropositive.

V gene TRBV5-1 combines with J gene TRBJ1-1; D gene ambiguous. The CDR3 is 12 residues long. The germline V gene has CDR1 SGHRS and CDR2 YFSETQ. Deletions cut 1 base from V and 5 bases from J, with 6 bases between. CDR3: CASSLPGTEAFF. In nucleotides, the CDR3 is TGCGCCAGCAGCTTGCCGGGGACTGAAGCTTTCTTT.

The chain joins TRBV5-1 to TRBJ1-2; 8 nucleotides line up with TRBD1. J was trimmed by 3 bases and V by 4 bases; bases with no gene match: 2. Per the germline V gene, CDR1 is SGHRS and CDR2 is YFSETQ. This CDR3 spans 13 amino acids. CDR3 sequence: CASSETGDYGYTF. CDR3 in DNA: TGCGCCAGCAGCGAGACAGGGGACTATGGCTACACCTTC.

V gene TRBV7-9 combines with J gene TRBJ1-3, with 7 bases aligning to TRBD1. Germline assignment: CDR1 SEHNR and CDR2 FQNEAQ (reference sequence). V lost 5 bases and J lost 9; bases outside the gene matches: 10. The CDR3 extends over 14 amino acids. CDR3 nucleotide sequence: TGTGCCAGCAGCCCGTCGGGACAGACTGGCACCATATATTTT. Encoded protein: CASSPSGQTGTIYF.

J is TRBJ2-1 and V is TRBV6-1; 8 bases agree with TRBD2. The length of the CDR3 is 14 residues. V was pared by 7 bases and J by 2 bases, with 4 bases of the junction left unmatched. Germline V gives CDR1 MNHNS, CDR2 SASEGT. CDR3 nucleotide sequence: TGTGCCAGCACGCAAGCGGGAGCCTACAATGAGCAGTTCTTC. Residues: CASTQAGAYNEQFF.

The sample holds a few counts of this clone. V gene TRBV5-5 combines with J gene TRBJ1-6, with 7 nucleotides matching TRBD1. This CDR3 is built from 16 residues. V gave up 1 base and J gave up 7 bases; unmatched junction bases: 8. Per the germline V gene, CDR1 is SGHKS and CDR2 is YYEKEE (reference sequence). CDR3 residues: CASSLSQLQGNSPLHF. The CDR3 DNA reads as TGTGCCAGCAGCTTGTCACAGTTACAGGGGAATTCACCCCTCCACTTT. Filled out from reference TRBV5-5 and TRBJ1-6, the complete variable domain reads DAGVTQSPTHLIKTRGQQVTLRCSPISGHKSVSWYQQVLGQGPQFIFQYYEKEERGRGNFPDRFSARQFPNYSSELNVNALLLGDSALYLCASSLSQLQGNSPLHFGNGTRLTVT.

The chain joins TRBV25-1 to TRBJ2-5; a weak D match, TRBD1 (5 bases). V lost 4 bases to trimming and J lost 0 bases, with 9 bases between them. Germline CDR1 and CDR2: MGHDK and SYGVNS. This CDR3 comprises 14 residues. CDR3 loop: CASSGRRDQETQYF. The CDR3 DNA is TGTGCCAGCAGTGGACGCAGGGACCAAGAGACCCAGTACTTC.

The V call is TRBV7-9, the J call TRBJ1-4; possible D gene TRBD1, 5 bases. From germline, CDR1 is SEHNR and CDR2 FQNEAQ (reference sequence). Between the trimmed V and J ends, which lost 5 bases and 7 bases, there was a span of 14 bases. This CDR3 has 14 residues. Written as DNA, the CDR3 is TGTGCCAGCAGCCCGCCTGGGGGGGTTGAAAAACTGTTTTTT. It specifies CASSPPGGVEKLFF.

The chain links TRBV5-4 to TRBJ2-3; TRBD1 matches 7 bases. CDR3 length: 14 amino acids. Germline CDR1 SGHNT, CDR2 YYREEE (reference sequence). Trimming cost V 4 bases and J 4 bases; bases outside gene matches: 6. CDR3 in amino acids: CASSTGTAADTQYF. The CDR3 DNA follows: TGTGCCAGCAGCACAGGGACAGCAGCAGATACGCAGTATTTT.

The rearrangement links TRBV11-2 to TRBJ2-5, with unresolved D. The tail of the sequence fits TRBJ2-7 better, so the J call may be wrong. The CDR3 loop spans 14 amino acids. Germline V gene sequence: CDR1 SGHAT, CDR2 FQNNGV. The CDR3 bases are TGTGCCAGCAGTTCCGGTGGTTTCTCCTACGAGCAGTACTTC. Translated: CASSSGGFSYEQYF.